The T cell receptor (beta chain) described here comes from a study of blood T cell repertoires in COVID-19. Using immunoSEQ multiplex PCR, the repertoire was profiled, and TCRdb retains in-frame clones only, with some absent. The table lists roughly 260,000 clones, about 91% of them singletons. Seattle enrolled patients during active infection and tracked them longitudinally. Germline V lookup: CDR1 SGHNT, CDR2 YYREEE (reference sequence). The CDR3 runs 16 residues. Trimming removed 3 bases from V and 0 bases from J; junction bases left unmatched: 8. The specimen was peripheral blood. V is TRBV5-4 and J is TRBJ1-2; 7 nucleotides line up with TRBD1. This clonotype was obtained from a person under 35 with COVID-19, enrolled during active disease. The CDR3 DNA is TGTGCCAGCAGCTCCCCCGGGACAGTTACTAACTATGGCTACACCTTC. Translating it yields CASSSPGTVTNYGYTF.